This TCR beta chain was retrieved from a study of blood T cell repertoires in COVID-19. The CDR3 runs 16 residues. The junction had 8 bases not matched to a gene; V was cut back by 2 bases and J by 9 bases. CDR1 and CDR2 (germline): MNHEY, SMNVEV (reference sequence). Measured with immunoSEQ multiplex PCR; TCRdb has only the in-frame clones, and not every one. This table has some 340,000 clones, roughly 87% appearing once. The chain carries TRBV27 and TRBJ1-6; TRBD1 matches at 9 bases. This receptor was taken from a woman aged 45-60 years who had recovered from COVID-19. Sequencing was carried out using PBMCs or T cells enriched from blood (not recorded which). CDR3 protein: CASSLNSQGAGSPLHF. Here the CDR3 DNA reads TGTGCCAGCAGTTTAAATTCACAGGGGGCGGGTTCACCCCTCCACTTT.